This T cell receptor beta chain was sequenced for a study of T cell changes during pregnancy in multiple sclerosis. Germline V gene lookup returns CDR1 MGHRA and CDR2 YSYEKL. This CDR3 contains 16 residues. Trimming took 4 bases from V and 1 from J, leaving 16 bases between them. Assay used: immunoSEQ multiplex PCR; TCRdb lists only in-frame clones, some missing. The data contain 75,000 to 95,000 clones, 80% to 95% of them singletons. Sequencing used peripheral blood, obtained after pregnancy. The receptor comes from a female donor with multiple sclerosis, enrolled in a pregnancy study. This chain joins TRBV4-1 and TRBJ1-1, with D hard to call. DNA for the CDR3: TGCGCCAGCAGCCTAAAGTGGAGCACCCCGAACACTGAAGCTTTCTTT. It codes for CASSLKWSTPNTEAFF.